Shown below are 8 T cell receptor beta chains from a single sample sequenced in a study of blood T cells in healthy people across ages. It was with a sample-barcoded 5' primer and a J-beta primer mix that a second PCR of roughly 6 to 12 cycles was run. Each CDR3 protein gets one entry after TCRdb re-called the 5' RACE reads with MiXCR. The top ten clones hold roughly 19% of a sample with under 1 million distinct CDR3 sequences, around 45% of them seen once. The sequencing input was blood. These receptors were taken from a man in his 60s in good health.

The rearrangement joins TRBV27 to TRBJ2-1, with 8 bases aligning to TRBD2. Trimming cost V 5 bases and J 1 base; bases outside gene matches: 10. CDR3 size: 17 residues. The germline V gene encodes CDR1 MNHEY and CDR2 SMNVEV (reference sequence). The CDR3 loop is CASSPSEGLGSYNEQFF. CDR3 DNA: TGTGCCAGCAGTCCCTCCGAGGGACTAGGGTCCTACAATGAGCAGTTCTTC.

The chain employs TRBV13 and TRBJ2-6; 8 bases are shared with TRBD1. J was trimmed by 0 bases and V by 6 bases; bases with no gene match: 4. CDR3 size: 16 residues. Looked up from germline, CDR1 is PRHDT and CDR2 is FYEKMQ (reference sequence). This chain's CDR3 is CASRRTGGSGANVLTF. CDR3 DNA: TGTGCCAGCAGACGAACAGGGGGCTCTGGGGCCAACGTCCTGACTTTC. Using reference TRBV13 and TRBJ2-6 for the parts outside the CDR3, the full variable domain is AAGVIQSPRHLIKEKRETATLKCYPIPRHDTVYWYQQGPGQDPQFLISFYEKMQSDKGSIPDRFSAQQFSDYHSELNMSSLELGDSALYFCASRRTGGSGANVLTFGAGSRLTVL.

A few counts support this clonotype. V is TRBV20-1 and J is TRBJ2-7; D not certain. With 1 base removed from V and 2 bases from J, the gap between germline ends came to 12 bases. CDR1 is DFQATT and CDR2 is SNEGSKA in the germline V gene (reference sequence). This CDR3 comprises 14 residues. CDR3 in DNA: TGCAGTGCTAGAGTTATAGGCAACACCTACGAGCAGTACTTC. It codes for CSARVIGNTYEQYF.

This clonotype was seen a few times. V and J are TRBV20-1 and TRBJ2-3, with TRBD2 identical over 8 bases. This CDR3 is 13 amino acids long. The ends lost 8 bases at V and 0 bases at J; junction bases unmatched: 4. CDR1 is DFQATT and CDR2 is SNEGSKA in the germline V gene (reference sequence). The CDR3 spells CSTRGGSTDTQYF. The CDR3, as DNA: TGCAGTACTCGGGGGGGCAGCACAGATACGCAGTATTTT.

The rearrangement uses TRBV20-1 and TRBJ2-5, with 7 bases fitting TRBD2. Losses at the gene ends were 3 bases for V and 3 bases for J; bases not matched to a gene: 4. The CDR3 length is 13 residues. Germline lookup yields CDR1 DFQATT and CDR2 SNEGSKA (reference sequence). As DNA, the CDR3 is TGCAGTGCTAGGGCCGGGGGGAAAGAGACCCAGTACTTC. Its protein is CSARAGGKETQYF.

This clonotype was seen only a few times. The chain combines TRBV9 with TRBJ2-3; 7 bases fit TRBD2. This CDR3 is 14 amino acids long. From germline, CDR1 is SGDLS and CDR2 YYNGEE. J was trimmed by 4 bases and V by 2 bases; bases with no gene match: 4. CDR3 coding DNA: TGTGCCAGCAGCGTGGGGGAGGGCGCAGATACGCAGTATTTT. Amino acids: CASSVGEGADTQYF.

This clonotype was detected a few times. The genes are TRBV6-6 and TRBJ2-2, with D unresolved. The CDR3 length is 16 residues. CDR1 and CDR2 from the germline V gene are MNHNY and SVGAGI (reference sequence). V was cut by 5 bases and J by 0 bases, with 13 bases left in between. The CDR3 region has the DNA TGTGCCAGCAGTCTTAACAGCCCCTCGAACACCGGGGAGCTGTTTTTT. Translation: CASSLNSPSNTGELFF.

This chain links TRBV20-1 with TRBJ2-5; 12 nucleotides match TRBD2. The J call is in doubt because the DNA end fits TRBJ2-7 better. The CDR3 is made up of 17 amino acids. The V gene's germline CDR1 is DFQATT and CDR2 SNEGSKA (reference sequence). CDR3 region: CSAREAGPSGGAGEQYF. CDR3 in DNA: TGCAGTGCTAGAGAGGCGGGACCTAGCGGGGGGGCTGGCGAGCAGTACTTC.